One and the same sample provided the 30 T cell receptor beta chains below, sequenced in a study of cytomegalovirus exposure and HLA in healthy donors. TCRdb keeps only in-frame clones here, not all; method: immunoSEQ multiplex PCR. The sample consists of roughly 58,000 clones, approximately 90% of them appearing once. Sequenced input: PBMCs. These receptors were collected from a man between 18 and 35 years old in good health and CMV-seronegative.

The rearrangement uses TRBV11-3 and TRBJ2-1; tentatively, D is TRBD2 (6 bases). The germline V gene has CDR1 SGHNT and CDR2 YENEEA. The V gene lost 5 bases and the J gene lost 5 bases, with 10 bases spanning the gap. The CDR3 is 13 amino acids. For the CDR3, the DNA is TGTGCCAGCAGCGAGGGACTTCACAATGAGCAGTTCTTC. Protein: CASSEGLHNEQFF.

The chain employs TRBV14 and TRBJ2-1; 9 bases fit TRBD1. This CDR3 contains 15 residues. Germline V lookup: CDR1 SGHDN, CDR2 FVKESK. The V and J ends lost 5 bases and 7 bases, in that order; junction bases with no gene match: 9. CDR3 loop: CASSEGQGSQNEQFF. The CDR3 DNA follows: TGTGCCAGCAGCGAGGGACAGGGCAGTCAGAATGAGCAGTTCTTC.

This rearrangement joins TRBV19 to TRBJ2-7; TRBD2 matches 11 bases. The V segment lost 4 bases and the J segment 3 bases; nucleotides outside the gene matches: 8. CDR1 LNHDA and CDR2 SQIVND come from the germline V gene (reference sequence). CDR3 length: 16 residues. The CDR3 sequence: CASSTIRTSGFYEQYF. CDR3 DNA: TGTGCCAGTAGTACAATCCGGACTAGCGGGTTCTACGAGCAGTACTTC.

The V gene is TRBV28, the J gene TRBJ1-2; possibly TRBD1 for D (5 bases). The CDR3 contains 14 residues. V lost 3 bases and J lost 4, with 12 bases in between. Germline V gene data show CDR1 as MDHEN and CDR2 as SYDVKM. DNA for the CDR3: TGTGCCAGCAGTTTGGGGACTGTCCGCTATGGCTACACCTTC. Protein product: CASSLGTVRYGYTF.

The chain recombines TRBV7-2 with TRBJ2-5, with TRBD2 matching over 9 bases. The CDR3 consists of 15 residues. The ends lost 5 bases at V and 5 bases at J; junction bases unmatched: 9. Germline CDR1 SGHTA, CDR2 FQGNSA. CDR3 DNA sequence: TGTGCCAGCAGCCAGCGGGCGGGAGGGGGGGAGACCCAGTACTTC. This encodes CASSQRAGGGETQYF.

J is TRBJ1-2 and V is TRBV6-1, with TRBD1 identical over 10 bases. V dropped 4 bases and J dropped 4; count of bases not matched to a gene: 9. Germline values: CDR1 MNHNS, CDR2 SASEGT. The CDR3 loop spans 16 amino acids. The CDR3 spells CASSGGDRGRVYGYTF. The CDR3 nucleotides read TGTGCCAGCAGTGGGGGGGACAGGGGAAGGGTCTATGGCTACACCTTC.

V usage is TRBV7-2 and J usage is TRBJ2-5; D gene unclear. Germline CDR1 SGHTA, CDR2 FQGNSA. With 3 bases removed from V and 5 bases from J, the gap between germline ends came to 7 bases. The CDR3 contains 12 residues. CDR3 in amino acids: CASSFGFETQYF. In DNA, the CDR3 is TGTGCCAGCAGCTTTGGCTTCGAGACCCAGTACTTC.

The V call is TRBV5-3, the J call TRBJ2-1; the match to TRBD2 covers 13 bases. TRBV5-3 is an open reading frame whose function is uncertain. CDR3 length equals 22 residues. The V gene end was trimmed by 0 bases and the J gene end by 0 bases; junction bases not matched to a gene: 15. This CDR3 reads CARSLDPPPGLAGETSYNEQFF. DNA of the CDR3: TGTGCCAGAAGCTTGGATCCTCCACCAGGACTAGCGGGAGAGACCTCCTACAATGAGCAGTTCTTC.

This sequence joins TRBV5-4 and TRBJ2-1; 8 bases agree with TRBD2. Germline-derived CDR1 and CDR2 are SGHNT and YYREEE (reference sequence). This CDR3 spans 15 amino acids. The J segment lost 4 bases and the V segment lost 4 bases, leaving 7 bases of the junction unmatched. This CDR3 is CASSHLGGGYNEQFF. The DNA of the CDR3 is TGTGCCAGCAGCCACCTCGGGGGGGGGTACAATGAGCAGTTCTTC.

The chain carries TRBV13 and TRBJ2-1; 13 nucleotides line up with TRBD2. The CDR3 has 18 residues. V was clipped by 5 bases and J by 2 bases; unmatched bases: 9. CDR1 and CDR2 from the germline V gene are PRHDT and FYEKMQ (reference sequence). The CDR3 DNA sequence: TGTGCCAGCAGCCCGGGACTAGCGGGACGGAAGACCTACAATGAGCAGTTCTTC. Translation gives CASSPGLAGRKTYNEQFF.

This clone was seen just once. The V gene is TRBV2, the J gene TRBJ1-1, with 9 bases identical to TRBD1. Germline assignment: CDR1 SNHLY and CDR2 FYNNEI. Trimming took 6 bases from V and 0 from J; bases not matched to a gene: 5. CDR3 length equals 15 residues. The CDR3: CASRARQGVNTEAFF. In DNA form, the CDR3 reads TGTGCCAGCAGGGCCCGACAGGGGGTGAACACTGAAGCTTTCTTT.

This clone has a handful of counts. The chain couples TRBV11-2 to TRBJ2-1; maybe TRBD2 (6 bases). The CDR3 runs to 15 residues. Germline lookup yields CDR1 SGHAT and CDR2 FQNNGV. Trimming removed 3 bases from V and 5 bases from J, with 14 bases in between. The CDR3 sequence is CASSFGEADDNEQFF. CDR3 bases: TGTGCCAGCAGCTTCGGGGAGGCGGATGACAATGAGCAGTTCTTC.

The V call is TRBV27, the J call TRBJ2-1; 8 bases align to TRBD2. Trimming cost V 8 bases and J 9 bases; bases outside gene matches: 15. The CDR3 length is 15 residues. CDR1 is MNHEY, CDR2 SMNVEV, per germline (reference sequence). The CDR3 DNA reads as TGTGCCAGCCAACCGGTAGTAGGCGGGGGGAGTGAGCAGTTCTTC. Protein product: CASQPVVGGGSEQFF.

The V gene is TRBV4-2, the J gene TRBJ1-1; tentatively, D is TRBD1 (5 bases). This CDR3 has 16 amino acids. Germline CDR1 is LGHNA and CDR2 is YNFKEQ. Between the trimmed V and J ends, which lost 0 bases and 4 bases, there was a span of 15 bases. CDR3 in DNA: TGTGCCAGCAGCCAAGAGAAGGGGTCCCAGATCACTGAAGCTTTCTTT. It codes for CASSQEKGSQITEAFF.

The sample holds a few counts of this clone. The chain links TRBV7-8 to TRBJ2-1; 10 bases match TRBD2. Germline CDR1 and CDR2: SGHVS and FQNEAQ. The V and J ends lost 1 base and 0 bases, in that order; junction bases with no gene match: 9. This CDR3 has 19 residues. The CDR3 DNA reads TGTGCCAGCAGCTTAGGCTCTAGCGGGGGAATCAGCTCCTACAATGAGCAGTTCTTC. Translation: CASSLGSSGGISSYNEQFF.

The rearrangement uses TRBV11-3 and TRBJ1-1, with D unresolved. The germline CDR1 and CDR2 sequences are SGHNT and YENEEA. This CDR3 is built from 13 residues. Trimming removed 5 bases from V and 4 bases from J, with 11 bases in between. The CDR3 DNA reads TGTGCCAGCAGCCCACGAGGTGGCACTGAAGCTTTCTTT. The encoded protein is CASSPRGGTEAFF. Full variable domain (outside the CDR3, taken from reference TRBV11-3 and TRBJ1-1): EAGVVQSPRYKIIEKKQPVAFWCNPISGHNTLYWYLQNLGQGPELLIRYENEEAVDDSQLPKDRFSAERLKGVDSTLKIQPAELGDSAVYLCASSPRGGTEAFFGQGTRLTVV.

This clone was found once. This rearrangement joins TRBV28 to TRBJ1-1; 10 bases line up with TRBD1. J gave up 1 base and V 4 bases, and 6 bases lay outside the gene matches. Per the germline V gene, CDR1 is MDHEN and CDR2 is SYDVKM. CDR3 length: 16 residues. CDR3 DNA: TGTGCCAGCAGTTCCGACAGGGGGCAGGGGAACACTGAAGCTTTCTTT. Residues: CASSSDRGQGNTEAFF.

The chain has TRBV28 and TRBJ1-3; D possibly corresponds to TRBD1 (5 bases). Between the trimmed V and J ends, which lost 5 bases and 0 bases, there was a span of 14 bases. Germline V lookup: CDR1 MDHEN, CDR2 SYDVKM. This CDR3 is built from 16 residues. This CDR3 reads CASSPPRQFSGNTIYF. Here the CDR3 DNA reads TGTGCCAGCAGTCCCCCGCGACAGTTCTCTGGAAACACCATATATTTT. Supplemented by reference TRBV28 and TRBJ1-3, the full variable domain reads DVKVTQSSRYLVKRTGEKVFLECVQDMDHENMFWYRQDPGLGLRLIYFSYDVKMKEKGDIPEGYSVSREKKERFSLILESASTNQTSMYLCASSPPRQFSGNTIYFGEGSWLTVV.

The chain employs TRBV10-3 and TRBJ1-1, with D tentatively TRBD1 (5 bases). Germline lookup yields CDR1 ENHRY and CDR2 SYGVKD. V was shortened by 0 bases and J by 2 bases, with 10 bases between the two germline ends. The CDR3 length is 15 residues. CDR3 sequence: CAISESEGPNTEAFF. The DNA for the CDR3 is TGTGCCATCAGTGAGTCGGAGGGACCAAACACTGAAGCTTTCTTT.

This chain uses TRBV6-1 with TRBJ2-1; D not certain. Germline V CDR1 and CDR2: MNHNS, SASEGT. The CDR3 is 14 residues long. Deletions cut 8 bases from V and 0 bases from J, with 11 bases between. The CDR3 reads CASLPKLSYNEQFF. The DNA for the CDR3 is TGTGCCAGCCTGCCGAAGCTCTCCTACAATGAGCAGTTCTTC.

This CDR3 reads CASSQGQGGYEQYF. CDR3 DNA: TGTGCCAGCAGCCAAGGACAGGGAGGCTACGAGCAGTACTTC. The rearrangement joins TRBV5-4 to TRBJ2-7; 8 bases are a match to TRBD1. This CDR3 is 14 amino acids long. The V gene's germline CDR1 is SGHNT and CDR2 YYREEE (reference sequence). The trim removed 4 bases at V and 3 bases at J, leaving 6 bases unmatched.

As concerns this clone: Other nucleotide sequences from this sample produce the same CDR3. This chain connects TRBV29-1 to TRBJ1-1; 7 bases fit TRBD1. Unmatched junction bases numbered 5, after V lost 7 bases and J lost 0 bases. The CDR3 is 13 amino acids. Germline assignment: CDR1 SQVTM and CDR2 ANQGSEA. The CDR3 protein is CSGLGQVNTEAFF. The DNA of the CDR3 is TGCAGCGGACTTGGACAGGTGAACACTGAAGCTTTCTTT. Complete variable domain (other parts from reference TRBV29-1 and TRBJ1-1): SAVISQKPSRDICQRGTSLTIQCQVDSQVTMMFWYRQQPGQSLTLIATANQGSEATYESGFVIDKFPISRPNLTFSTLTVSNMSPEDSSIYLCSGLGQVNTEAFFGQGTRLTVV.

This clone has just one count. The CDR3, as DNA: TGTGCCAGCAGTCTGACCGGGGGGCAAGAGACCCAGTACTTC. It codes for CASSLTGGQETQYF. This chain links TRBV5-6 with TRBJ2-5; 7 bases are a match to TRBD2. V gave up 5 bases and J gave up 2 bases; unmatched junction bases: 6. The length of the CDR3 is 14 residues. The germline CDR1 and CDR2 sequences are SGHDT and YYEEEE.

This clone has only one observation. The chain carries TRBV5-1 and TRBJ2-3, with 9 bases identical to TRBD2. V was pared by 2 bases and J by 5 bases, with 9 bases of the junction left unmatched. The germline V gene encodes CDR1 SGHRS and CDR2 YFSETQ. The CDR3 has 16 amino acids. For the CDR3, the DNA is TGCGCCAGCAGCTTCGGCGGGGGGGCTGGTCGAGATACGCAGTATTTT. It yields the protein CASSFGGGAGRDTQYF.

The rearrangement joins TRBV19 to TRBJ2-7, with D maybe TRBD1 (5 bases). Per the germline V gene, CDR1 is LNHDA and CDR2 is SQIVND (reference sequence). The CDR3 length is 15 residues. V was shortened by 3 bases and J by 3 bases, with 15 bases between the two germline ends. The chain's CDR3 is CASSMESRAYYEQYF. Here the CDR3 DNA reads TGTGCCAGTAGTATGGAGAGCAGGGCCTACTACGAGCAGTACTTC.

The gene calls are TRBV30 and TRBJ2-5; 8 nucleotides agree with TRBD2. J gave up 3 bases and V 5 bases, and 5 bases lay outside the gene matches. This CDR3 region has 13 residues. CDR1 and CDR2 (germline): GTSNPN, SVGIG (reference sequence). The CDR3 DNA is TGTGCCTGGGCACAGGGACTAGAAGAGACCCAGTACTTC. Protein: CAWAQGLEETQYF.

This chain joins TRBV28 and TRBJ2-3; 12 bases agree with TRBD2. CDR3 length equals 16 residues. Germline loops: CDR1 MDHEN, CDR2 SYDVKM. The V segment lost 4 bases and the J segment 2 bases; nucleotides outside the gene matches: 4. DNA of the CDR3: TGTGCCAGCAGTTCCCGACTAGCGGGAGTCACAGATACGCAGTATTTT. It codes for CASSSRLAGVTDTQYF.

The chain couples TRBV19 to TRBJ1-2, with D uncertain. The CDR3 length is 13 residues. Germline assignment: CDR1 LNHDA and CDR2 SQIVND (reference sequence). The germline V and J ends were trimmed by 8 bases and 7 bases, with 17 bases remaining between them. The chain's CDR3 is CASEPSRAGGYTF. CDR3 DNA: TGTGCCAGTGAGCCCTCGAGGGCCGGTGGCTACACCTTC.

This rearrangement joins TRBV5-4 to TRBJ2-7; 13 nucleotides line up with TRBD2. CDR1 SGHNT and CDR2 YYREEE come from the germline V gene (reference sequence). V shed 5 bases and J 7 bases; nucleotides not matched to a gene: 12. The CDR3 sequence is 16 residues long. The CDR3 loop is CASRAGTSGTGGEQYF. The CDR3 nucleotides read TGTGCCAGCAGGGCCGGGACTAGCGGGACCGGAGGGGAGCAGTACTTC.

The rearrangement uses TRBV6-5 and TRBJ2-1, with TRBD1 matching 7 bases. Unmatched junction bases numbered 3, after V lost 4 bases and J lost 0 bases. The CDR3 is made up of 15 amino acids. From germline, CDR1 is MNHEY and CDR2 SVGAGI. The CDR3 is CASSSDRSSYNEQFF. In DNA form, the CDR3 reads TGTGCCAGCAGTTCGGACAGGAGCTCCTACAATGAGCAGTTCTTC.